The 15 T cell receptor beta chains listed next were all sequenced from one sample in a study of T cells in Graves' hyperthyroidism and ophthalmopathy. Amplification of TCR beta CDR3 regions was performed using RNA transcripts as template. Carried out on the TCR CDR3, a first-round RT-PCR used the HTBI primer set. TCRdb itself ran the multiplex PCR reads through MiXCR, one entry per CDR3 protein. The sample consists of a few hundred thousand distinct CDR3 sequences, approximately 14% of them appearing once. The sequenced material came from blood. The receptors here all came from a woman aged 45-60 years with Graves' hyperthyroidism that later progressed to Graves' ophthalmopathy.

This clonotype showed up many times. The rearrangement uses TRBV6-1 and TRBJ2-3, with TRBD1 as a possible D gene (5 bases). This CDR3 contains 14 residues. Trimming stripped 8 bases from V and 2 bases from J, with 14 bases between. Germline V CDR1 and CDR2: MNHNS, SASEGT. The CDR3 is CASRAMTATDTQYF. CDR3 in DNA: TGTGCCAGCCGTGCGATGACAGCCACAGATACGCAGTATTTT.

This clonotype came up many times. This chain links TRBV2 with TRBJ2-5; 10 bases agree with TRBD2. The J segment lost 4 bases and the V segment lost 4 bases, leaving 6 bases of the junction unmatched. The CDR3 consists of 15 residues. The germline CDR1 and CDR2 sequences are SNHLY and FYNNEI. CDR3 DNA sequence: TGTGCCAGCAGTGGAGCGGGAGGGCCCCTAGAGACCCAGTACTTC. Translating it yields CASSGAGGPLETQYF.

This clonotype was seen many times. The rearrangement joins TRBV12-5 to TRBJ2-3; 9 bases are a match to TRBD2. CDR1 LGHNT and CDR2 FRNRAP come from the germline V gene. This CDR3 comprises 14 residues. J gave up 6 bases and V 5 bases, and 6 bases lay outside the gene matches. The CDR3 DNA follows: TGTGCTAGTGGTCCGGGGACTAGCTGGGATACGCAGTATTTT. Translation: CASGPGTSWDTQYF.

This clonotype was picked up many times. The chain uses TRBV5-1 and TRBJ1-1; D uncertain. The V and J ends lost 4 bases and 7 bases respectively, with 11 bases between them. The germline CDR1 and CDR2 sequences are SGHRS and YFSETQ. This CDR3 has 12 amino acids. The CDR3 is CASSIQGSEAFF. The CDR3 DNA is TGCGCCAGCAGCATTCAAGGCAGTGAAGCTTTCTTT.

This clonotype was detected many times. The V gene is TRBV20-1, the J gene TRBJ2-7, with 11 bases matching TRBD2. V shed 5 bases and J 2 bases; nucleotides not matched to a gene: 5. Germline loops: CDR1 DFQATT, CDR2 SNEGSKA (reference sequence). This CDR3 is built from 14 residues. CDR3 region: CSALPGLAAYEQYF. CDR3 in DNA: TGCAGTGCTCTCCCGGGACTAGCGGCCTACGAGCAGTACTTC.

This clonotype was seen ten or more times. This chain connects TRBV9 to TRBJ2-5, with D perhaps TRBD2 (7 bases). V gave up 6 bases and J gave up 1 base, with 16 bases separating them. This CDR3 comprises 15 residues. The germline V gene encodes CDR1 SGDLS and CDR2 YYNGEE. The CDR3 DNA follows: TGTGCCAGCACCCAGGGAGGGGGGTCCCAAGAGACCCAGTACTTC. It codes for CASTQGGGSQETQYF.

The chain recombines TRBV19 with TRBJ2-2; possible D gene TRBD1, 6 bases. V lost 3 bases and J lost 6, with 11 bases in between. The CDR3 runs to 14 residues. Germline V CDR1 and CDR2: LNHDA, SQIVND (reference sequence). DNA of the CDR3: TGTGCCAGTAGTATCGCAGGGGATGCCGGGGAGCTGTTTTTT. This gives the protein CASSIAGDAGELFF.

The CDR3 bases are TGTGCCAGCAGCCCCCAGGGATCCCTTAACTATGGCTACACCTTC. Amino acids: CASSPQGSLNYGYTF. This chain joins TRBV28 and TRBJ1-2, with D possibly being TRBD1 (5 bases). This CDR3 is built from 15 residues. Looked up from germline, CDR1 is MDHEN and CDR2 is SYDVKM. V was clipped by 6 bases and J by 1 base, with 15 bases between them.

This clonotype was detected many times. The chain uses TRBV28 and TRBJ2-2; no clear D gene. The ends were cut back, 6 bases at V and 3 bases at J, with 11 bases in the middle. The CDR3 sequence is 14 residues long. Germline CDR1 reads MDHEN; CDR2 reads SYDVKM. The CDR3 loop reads CASSPQPHTGELFF. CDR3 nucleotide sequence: TGTGCCAGCAGCCCCCAGCCCCACACCGGGGAGCTGTTTTTT.

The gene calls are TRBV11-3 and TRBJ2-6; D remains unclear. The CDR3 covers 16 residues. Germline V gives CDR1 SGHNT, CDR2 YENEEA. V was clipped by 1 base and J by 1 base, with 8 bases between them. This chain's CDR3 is CASSLGLHSGANVLTF. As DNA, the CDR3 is TGTGCCAGCAGCTTAGGATTGCATTCTGGGGCCAACGTCCTGACTTTC.

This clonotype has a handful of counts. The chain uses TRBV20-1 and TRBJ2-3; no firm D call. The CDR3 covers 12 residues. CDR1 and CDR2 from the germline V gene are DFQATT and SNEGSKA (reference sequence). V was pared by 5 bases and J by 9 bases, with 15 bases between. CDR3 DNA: TGCAGTGCTGCTTTGAGAGCGCTCACGCAGTATTTT. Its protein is CSAALRALTQYF.

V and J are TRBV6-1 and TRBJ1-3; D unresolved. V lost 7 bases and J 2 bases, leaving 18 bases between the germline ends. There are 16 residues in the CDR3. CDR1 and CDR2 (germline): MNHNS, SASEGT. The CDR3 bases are TGTGCCAGCATTGGCCTCCATGGAGCGGCTGGAAACACCATATATTTT. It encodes CASIGLHGAAGNTIYF.

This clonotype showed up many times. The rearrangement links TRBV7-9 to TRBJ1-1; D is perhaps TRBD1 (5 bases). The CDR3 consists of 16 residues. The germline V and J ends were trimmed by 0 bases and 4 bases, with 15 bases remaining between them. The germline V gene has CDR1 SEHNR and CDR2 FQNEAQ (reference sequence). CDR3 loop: CASSLAGRAQGTEAFF. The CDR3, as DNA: TGTGCCAGCAGCTTAGCGGGGAGGGCCCAGGGCACTGAAGCTTTCTTT.

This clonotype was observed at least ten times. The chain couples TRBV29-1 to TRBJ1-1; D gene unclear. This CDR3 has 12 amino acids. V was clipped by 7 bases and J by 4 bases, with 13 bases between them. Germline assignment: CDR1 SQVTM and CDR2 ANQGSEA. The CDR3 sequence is CSGNEGGTEAFF. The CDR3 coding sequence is TGCAGCGGTAATGAGGGAGGCACTGAAGCTTTCTTT.

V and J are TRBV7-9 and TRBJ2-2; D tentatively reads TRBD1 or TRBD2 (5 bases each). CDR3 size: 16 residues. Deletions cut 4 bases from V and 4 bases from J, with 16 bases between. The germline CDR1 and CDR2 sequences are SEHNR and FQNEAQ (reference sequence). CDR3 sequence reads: CASSSGPGGGTGELFF. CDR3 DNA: TGTGCCAGCAGCTCGGGGCCCGGCGGTGGCACCGGGGAGCTGTTTTTT. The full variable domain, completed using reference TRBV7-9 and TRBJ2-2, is DTGVSQNPRHKITKRGQNVTFRCDPISEHNRLYWYRQTLGQGPEFLTYFQNEAQLEKSRLLSDRFSAERPKGSFSTLEIQRTEQGDSAMYLCASSSGPGGGTGELFFGEGSRLTVL.